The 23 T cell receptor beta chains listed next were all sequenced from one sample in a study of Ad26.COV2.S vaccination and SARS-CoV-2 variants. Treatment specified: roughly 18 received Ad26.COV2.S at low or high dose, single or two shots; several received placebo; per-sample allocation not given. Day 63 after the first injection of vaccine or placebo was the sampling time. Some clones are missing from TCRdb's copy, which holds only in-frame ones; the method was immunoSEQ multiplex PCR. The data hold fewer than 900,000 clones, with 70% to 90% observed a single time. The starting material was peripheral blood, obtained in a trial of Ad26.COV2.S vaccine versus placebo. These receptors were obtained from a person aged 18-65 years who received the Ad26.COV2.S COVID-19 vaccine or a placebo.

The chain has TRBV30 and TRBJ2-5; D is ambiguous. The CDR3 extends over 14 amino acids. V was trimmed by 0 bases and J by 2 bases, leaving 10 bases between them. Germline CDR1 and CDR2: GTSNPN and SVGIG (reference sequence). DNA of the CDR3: TGTGCCTGGAGTGTAGACGGAACGCAAGAGACCCAGTACTTC. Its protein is CAWSVDGTQETQYF.

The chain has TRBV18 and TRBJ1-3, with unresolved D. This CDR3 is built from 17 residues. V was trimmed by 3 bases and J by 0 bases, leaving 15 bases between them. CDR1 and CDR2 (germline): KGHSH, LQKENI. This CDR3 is CASSPAYVSSSGNTIYF. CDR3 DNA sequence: TGTGCCAGCTCACCCGCATATGTCTCATCCTCTGGAAACACCATATATTTT.

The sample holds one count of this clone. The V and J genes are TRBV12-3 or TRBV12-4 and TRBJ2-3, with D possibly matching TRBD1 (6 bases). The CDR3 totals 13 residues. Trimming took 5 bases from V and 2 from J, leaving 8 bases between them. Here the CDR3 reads CASSRGSTDTQYF. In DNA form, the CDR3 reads TGTGCCAGCAGTAGGGGGTCCACAGATACGCAGTATTTT.

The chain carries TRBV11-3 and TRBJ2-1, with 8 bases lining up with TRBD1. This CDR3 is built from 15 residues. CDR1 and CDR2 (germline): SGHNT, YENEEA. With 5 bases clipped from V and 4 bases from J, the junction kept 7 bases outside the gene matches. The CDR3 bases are TGTGCCAGCAGCCTGGGACAGGACCTTTACAATGAGCAGTTCTTC. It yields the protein CASSLGQDLYNEQFF. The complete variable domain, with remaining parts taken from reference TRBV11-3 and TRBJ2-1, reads EAGVVQSPRYKIIEKKQPVAFWCNPISGHNTLYWYLQNLGQGPELLIRYENEEAVDDSQLPKDRFSAERLKGVDSTLKIQPAELGDSAVYLCASSLGQDLYNEQFFGPGTRLTVL.

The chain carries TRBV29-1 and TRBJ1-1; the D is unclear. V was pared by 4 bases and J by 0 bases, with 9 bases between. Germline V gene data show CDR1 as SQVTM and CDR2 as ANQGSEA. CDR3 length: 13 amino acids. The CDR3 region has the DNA TGCAGCGTTGGACGGATCATGAACACTGAAGCTTTCTTT. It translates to CSVGRIMNTEAFF.

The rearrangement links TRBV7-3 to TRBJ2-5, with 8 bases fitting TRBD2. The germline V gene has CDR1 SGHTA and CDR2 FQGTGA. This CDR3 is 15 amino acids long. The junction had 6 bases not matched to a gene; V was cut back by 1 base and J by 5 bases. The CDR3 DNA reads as TGTGCCAGCAGCTTAAGCGGGGGGCAAAGGGAGACCCAGTACTTC. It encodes CASSLSGGQRETQYF.

Written as DNA, the CDR3 is TGTGCCAGCAGTTACACTCTAGCGGGAGTTGGGACCCAGTACTTC. Translation gives CASSYTLAGVGTQYF. The chain combines TRBV6-5 with TRBJ2-5; TRBD2 matches 10 bases. J lost 7 bases, V lost 2 bases, and 7 bases had no gene match. CDR3 size: 15 residues. Germline CDR1 and CDR2: MNHEY and SVGAGI.

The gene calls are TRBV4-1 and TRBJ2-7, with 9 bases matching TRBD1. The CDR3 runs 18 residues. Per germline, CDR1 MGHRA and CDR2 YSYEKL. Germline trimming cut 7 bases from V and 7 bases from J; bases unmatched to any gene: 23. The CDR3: CASTRQLVRDRAYLEQYF. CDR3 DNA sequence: TGCGCCAGCACCAGACAGTTAGTCCGGGACAGGGCCTATCTGGAGCAGTACTTC.

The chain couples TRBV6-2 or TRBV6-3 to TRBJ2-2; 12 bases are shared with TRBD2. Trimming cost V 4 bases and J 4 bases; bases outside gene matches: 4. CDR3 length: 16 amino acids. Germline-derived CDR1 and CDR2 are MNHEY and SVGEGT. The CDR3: CASSFLTSGGTGELFF. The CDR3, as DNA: TGTGCCAGCAGTTTCTTGACTAGCGGGGGCACCGGGGAGCTGTTTTTT.

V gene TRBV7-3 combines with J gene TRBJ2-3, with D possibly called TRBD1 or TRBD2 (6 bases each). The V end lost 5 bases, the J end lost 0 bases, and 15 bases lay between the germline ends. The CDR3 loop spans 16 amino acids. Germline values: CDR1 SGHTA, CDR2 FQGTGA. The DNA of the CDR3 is TGTGCCAGCAGCCCGGGGGCACTCCAGAGCACAGATACGCAGTATTTT. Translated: CASSPGALQSTDTQYF.

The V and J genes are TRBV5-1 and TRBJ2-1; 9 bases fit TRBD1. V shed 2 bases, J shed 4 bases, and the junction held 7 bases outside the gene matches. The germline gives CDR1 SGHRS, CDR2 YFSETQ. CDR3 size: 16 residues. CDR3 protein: CASSFSTGGTYNEQFF. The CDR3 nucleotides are TGCGCCAGCAGCTTCAGCACAGGGGGCACTTACAATGAGCAGTTCTTC.

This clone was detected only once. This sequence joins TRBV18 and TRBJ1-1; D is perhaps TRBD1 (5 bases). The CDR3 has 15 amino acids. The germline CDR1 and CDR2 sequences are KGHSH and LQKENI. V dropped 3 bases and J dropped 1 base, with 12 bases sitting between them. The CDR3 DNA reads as TGTGCCAGCTCACCCCGGGAGGGGACGAACACTGAAGCTTTCTTT. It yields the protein CASSPREGTNTEAFF.

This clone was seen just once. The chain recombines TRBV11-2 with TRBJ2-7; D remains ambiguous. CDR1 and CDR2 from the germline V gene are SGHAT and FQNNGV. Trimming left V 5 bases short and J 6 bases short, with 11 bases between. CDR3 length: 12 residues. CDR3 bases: TGTGCCAGCAGCCCGACCCGAGGCGAGCAGTACTTC. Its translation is CASSPTRGEQYF.

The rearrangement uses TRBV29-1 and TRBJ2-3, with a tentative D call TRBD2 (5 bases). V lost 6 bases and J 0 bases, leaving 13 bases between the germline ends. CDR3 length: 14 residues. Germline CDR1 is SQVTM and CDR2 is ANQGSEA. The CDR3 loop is CSVRRLVSTDTQYF. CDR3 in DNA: TGCAGCGTGAGGAGGCTTGTTAGCACAGATACGCAGTATTTT.

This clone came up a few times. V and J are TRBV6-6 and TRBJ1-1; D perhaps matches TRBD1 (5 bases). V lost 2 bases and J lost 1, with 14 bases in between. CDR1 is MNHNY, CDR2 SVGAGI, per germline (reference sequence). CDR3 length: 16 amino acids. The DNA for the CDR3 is TGTGCCAGCAGTTACGGTGGGGGTCAGCCGAACACTGAAGCTTTCTTT. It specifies CASSYGGGQPNTEAFF.

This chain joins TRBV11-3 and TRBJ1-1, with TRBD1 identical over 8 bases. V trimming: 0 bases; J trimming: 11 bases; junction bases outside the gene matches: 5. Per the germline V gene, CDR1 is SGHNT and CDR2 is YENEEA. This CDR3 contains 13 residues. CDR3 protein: CASSLDDRGTAFF. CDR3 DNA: TGTGCCAGCAGCTTAGACGACAGGGGAACGGCTTTCTTT.

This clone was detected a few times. The CDR3 spells CASSLGEDTQYF. The CDR3 DNA sequence: TGCGCCAGCAGCTTGGGGGAAGATACGCAGTATTTT. The J gene is TRBJ2-3, the V gene TRBV5-1; D gene uncertain. The CDR3 length is 12 residues. V gave up 0 bases and J gave up 5 bases, with 4 bases separating them. The germline V gene encodes CDR1 SGHRS and CDR2 YFSETQ.

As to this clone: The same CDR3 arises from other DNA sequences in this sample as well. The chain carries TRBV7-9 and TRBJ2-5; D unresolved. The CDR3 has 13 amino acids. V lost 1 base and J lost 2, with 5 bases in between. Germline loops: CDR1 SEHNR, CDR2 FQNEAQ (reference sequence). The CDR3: CASSLGAQETQYF. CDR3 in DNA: TGTGCCAGCAGCTTAGGGGCACAAGAGACCCAGTACTTC.

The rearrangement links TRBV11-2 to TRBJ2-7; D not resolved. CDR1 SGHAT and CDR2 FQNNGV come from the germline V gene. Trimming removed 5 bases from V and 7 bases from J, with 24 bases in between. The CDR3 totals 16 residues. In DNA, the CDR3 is TGTGCCAGCAGCCTTCCTGGTTCGGCCCTTCTGGGGGAGCAGTACTTC. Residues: CASSLPGSALLGEQYF.

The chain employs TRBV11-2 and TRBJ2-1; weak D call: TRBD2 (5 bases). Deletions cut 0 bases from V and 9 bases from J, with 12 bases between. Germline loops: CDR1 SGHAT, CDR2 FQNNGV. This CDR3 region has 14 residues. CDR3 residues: CASSLEGGWFEQFF. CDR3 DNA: TGTGCCAGCAGCTTAGAGGGCGGGTGGTTTGAGCAGTTCTTC.

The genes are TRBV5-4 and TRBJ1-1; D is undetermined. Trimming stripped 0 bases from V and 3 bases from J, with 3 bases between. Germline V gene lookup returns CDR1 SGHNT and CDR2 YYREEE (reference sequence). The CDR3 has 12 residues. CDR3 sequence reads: CASSLDYTEAFF. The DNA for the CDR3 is TGTGCCAGCAGCTTGGATTACACTGAAGCTTTCTTT.

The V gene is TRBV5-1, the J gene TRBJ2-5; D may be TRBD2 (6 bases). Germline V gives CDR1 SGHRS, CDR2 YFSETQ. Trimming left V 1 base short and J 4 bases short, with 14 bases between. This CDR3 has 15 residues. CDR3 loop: CASSLTSGVRETQYF. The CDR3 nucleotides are TGCGCCAGCAGCTTGACGTCGGGGGTTCGAGAGACCCAGTACTTC. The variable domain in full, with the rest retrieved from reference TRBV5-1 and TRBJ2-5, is KAGVTQTPRYLIKTRGQQVTLSCSPISGHRSVSWYQQTPGQGLQFLFEYFSETQRNKGNFPGRFSGRQFSNSRSEMNVSTLELGDSALYLCASSLTSGVRETQYFGPGTRLLVL.

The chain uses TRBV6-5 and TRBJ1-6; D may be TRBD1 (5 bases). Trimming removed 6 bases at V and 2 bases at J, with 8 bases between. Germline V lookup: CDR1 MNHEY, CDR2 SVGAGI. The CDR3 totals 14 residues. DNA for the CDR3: TGTGCCAGCAGGGGGGGGGCCTATAATTCACCCCTCCACTTT. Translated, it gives CASRGGAYNSPLHF.